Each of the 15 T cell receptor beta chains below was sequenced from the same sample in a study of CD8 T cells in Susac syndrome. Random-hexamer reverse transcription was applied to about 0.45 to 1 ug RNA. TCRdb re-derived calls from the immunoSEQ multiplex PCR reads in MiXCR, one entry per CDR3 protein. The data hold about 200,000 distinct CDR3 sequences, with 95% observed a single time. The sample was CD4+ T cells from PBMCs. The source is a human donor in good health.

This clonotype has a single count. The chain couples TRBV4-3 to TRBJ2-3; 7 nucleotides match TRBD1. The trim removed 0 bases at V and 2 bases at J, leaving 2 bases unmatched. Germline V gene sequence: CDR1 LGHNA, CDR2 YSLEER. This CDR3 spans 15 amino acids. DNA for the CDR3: TGCGCCAGCAGCCAAGAGAGGGGGCACACAGATACGCAGTATTTT. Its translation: CASSQERGHTDTQYF.

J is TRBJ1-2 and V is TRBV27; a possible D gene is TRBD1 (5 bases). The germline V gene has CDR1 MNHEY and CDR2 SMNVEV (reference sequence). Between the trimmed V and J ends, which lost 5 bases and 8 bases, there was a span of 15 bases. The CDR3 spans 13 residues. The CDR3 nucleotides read TGTGCCAGCAGTCTATTGGGGGGTAGGGGCTACACCTTC. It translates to CASSLLGGRGYTF.

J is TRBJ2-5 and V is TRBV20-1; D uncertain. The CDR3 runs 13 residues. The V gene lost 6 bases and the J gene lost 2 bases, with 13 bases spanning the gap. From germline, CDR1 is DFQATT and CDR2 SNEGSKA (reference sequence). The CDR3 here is CSAIRGLQETQYF. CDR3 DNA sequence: TGCAGTGCCATCCGAGGCTTGCAAGAGACCCAGTACTTC.

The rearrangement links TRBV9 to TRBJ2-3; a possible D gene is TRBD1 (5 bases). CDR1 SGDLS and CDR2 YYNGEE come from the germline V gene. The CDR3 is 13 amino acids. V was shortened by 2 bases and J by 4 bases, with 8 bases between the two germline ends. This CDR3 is CASSVDSADTQYF. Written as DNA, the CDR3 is TGTGCCAGCAGCGTCGACAGTGCAGATACGCAGTATTTT.

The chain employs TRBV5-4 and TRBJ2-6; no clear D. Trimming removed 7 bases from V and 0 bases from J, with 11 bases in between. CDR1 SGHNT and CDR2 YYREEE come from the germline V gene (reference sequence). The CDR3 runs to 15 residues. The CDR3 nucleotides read TGTGCCAGCGGCCTCTCGGTCTCTGGGGCCAACGTCCTGACTTTC. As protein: CASGLSVSGANVLTF.

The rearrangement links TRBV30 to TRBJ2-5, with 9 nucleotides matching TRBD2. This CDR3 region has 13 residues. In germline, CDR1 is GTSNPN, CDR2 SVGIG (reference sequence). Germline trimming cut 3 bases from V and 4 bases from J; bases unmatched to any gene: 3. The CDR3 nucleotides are TGTGCCTGGAGAGGGACTAGCACAGAGACCCAGTACTTC. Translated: CAWRGTSTETQYF. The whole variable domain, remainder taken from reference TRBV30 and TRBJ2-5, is SQTIHQWPATLVQPVGSPLSLECTVEGTSNPNLYWYRQAAGRGLQLLFYSVGIGQISSEVPQNLSASRPQDRQFILSSKKLLLSDSGFYLCAWRGTSTETQYFGPGTRLLVL.

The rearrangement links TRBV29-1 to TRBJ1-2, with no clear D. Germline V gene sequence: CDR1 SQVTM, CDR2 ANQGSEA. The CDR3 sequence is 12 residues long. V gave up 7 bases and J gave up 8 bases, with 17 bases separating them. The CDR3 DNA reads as TGCAGCGCCCCCCGGGGAGGAGGCGGCTACACCTTC. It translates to CSAPRGGGGYTF.

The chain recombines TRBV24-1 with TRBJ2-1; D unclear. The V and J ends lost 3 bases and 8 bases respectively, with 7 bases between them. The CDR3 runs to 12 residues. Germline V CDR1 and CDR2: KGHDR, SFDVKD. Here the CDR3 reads CATSDAIDEQFF. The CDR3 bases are TGTGCCACCAGTGATGCTATCGATGAGCAGTTCTTC.

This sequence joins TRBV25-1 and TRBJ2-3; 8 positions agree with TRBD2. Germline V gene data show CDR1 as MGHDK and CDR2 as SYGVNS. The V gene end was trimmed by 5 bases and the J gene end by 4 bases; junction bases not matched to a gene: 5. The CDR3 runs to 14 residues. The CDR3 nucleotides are TGTGCCAGCAGTACGGGGGGGCGAGCAGATACGCAGTATTTT. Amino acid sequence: CASSTGGRADTQYF. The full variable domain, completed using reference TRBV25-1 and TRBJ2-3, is EADIYQTPRYLVIGTGKKITLECSQTMGHDKMYWYQQDPGMELHLIHYSYGVNSTEKGDLSSESTVSRIRTEHFPLTLESARPSHTSQYLCASSTGGRADTQYFGPGTRLTVL.

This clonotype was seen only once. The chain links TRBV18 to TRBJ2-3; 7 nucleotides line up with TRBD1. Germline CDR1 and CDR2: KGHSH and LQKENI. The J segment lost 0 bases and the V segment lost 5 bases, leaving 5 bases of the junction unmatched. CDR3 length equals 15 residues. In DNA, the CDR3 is TGTGCCAGCTCATCGGACAGGTTTAGCACAGATACGCAGTATTTT. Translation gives CASSSDRFSTDTQYF.

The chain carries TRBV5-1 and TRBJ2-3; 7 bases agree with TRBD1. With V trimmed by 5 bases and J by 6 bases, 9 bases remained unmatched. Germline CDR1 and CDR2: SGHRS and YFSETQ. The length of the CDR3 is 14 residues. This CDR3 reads CASSLQGLTDTQYF. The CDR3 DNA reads TGCGCCAGCAGTCTACAGGGGTTAACGGATACGCAGTATTTT.

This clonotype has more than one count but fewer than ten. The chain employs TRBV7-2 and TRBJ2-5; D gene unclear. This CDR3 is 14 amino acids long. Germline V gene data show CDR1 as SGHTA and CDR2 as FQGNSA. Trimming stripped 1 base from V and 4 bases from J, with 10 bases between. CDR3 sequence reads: CASSLVTQRETQYF. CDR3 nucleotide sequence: TGTGCCAGCAGCTTAGTTACCCAGCGAGAGACCCAGTACTTC.

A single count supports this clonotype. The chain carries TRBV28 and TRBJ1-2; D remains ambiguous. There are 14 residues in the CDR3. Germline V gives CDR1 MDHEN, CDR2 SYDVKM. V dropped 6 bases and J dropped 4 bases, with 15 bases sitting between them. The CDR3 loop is CASRLAERGYGYTF. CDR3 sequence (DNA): TGTGCCAGCAGGCTGGCTGAGCGGGGCTATGGCTACACCTTC.

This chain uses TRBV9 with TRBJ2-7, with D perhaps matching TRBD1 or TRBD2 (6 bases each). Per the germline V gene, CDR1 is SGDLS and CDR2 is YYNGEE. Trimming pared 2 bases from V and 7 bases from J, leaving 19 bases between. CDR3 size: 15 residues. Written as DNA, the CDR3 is TGTGCCAGCAGCGTTTGGGCAGGGGACTTTTGGGAGCAGTACGTC. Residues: CASSVWAGDFWEQYV.

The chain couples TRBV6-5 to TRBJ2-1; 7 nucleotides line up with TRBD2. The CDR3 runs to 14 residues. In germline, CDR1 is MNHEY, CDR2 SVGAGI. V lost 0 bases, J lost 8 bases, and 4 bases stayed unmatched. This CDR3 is CASSYSRREYEQFF. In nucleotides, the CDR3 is TGTGCCAGCAGTTACTCAAGGCGGGAGTATGAGCAGTTCTTC.